This T cell receptor (beta chain) is from a study of T-cell reconstitution after alpha-beta-depleted transplantation in children. Unique molecular identifiers featured in how the TCRbeta library was prepared. In TCRdb, the PCR reads were re-called with MiXCR into one record per CDR3 protein. The table has about 610,000 distinct CDR3 sequences, approximately 10% seen once. Germline trimming cut 5 bases from V and 7 bases from J; bases unmatched to any gene: 6. Germline V gives CDR1 MNHEY, CDR2 SVGEGT. The CDR3 has 14 amino acids. Here the sequenced sample was PBMCs from the stem cell graft donor, taken from the stem cell graft. J is TRBJ1-4 and V is TRBV6-2 or TRBV6-3; TRBD1 agrees at 8 bases. The clonotype originates from a human donor who donated a stem cell graft to a child with acute myeloid leukemia. The CDR3 region is CASSRGQGIEKLFF. The DNA of the CDR3 is TGTGCCAGCAGTCGAGGACAGGGAATTGAAAAACTGTTTTTT.